These 18 T cell receptor beta chains came from one sample sequenced in a study of control samples from healthy donors and cancer patients. Generated by immunoSEQ multiplex PCR, the TCRdb table keeps only in-frame clones and is missing some. The repertoire holds approximately 120,000 clones, with around nine tenths as singletons. The sample taken for sequencing was blood. The receptors derive from a human donor in good health. The donor label of this sample is uncertain.

For this clone: Other nucleotide sequences in the sample specify the same CDR3. The chain combines TRBV5-1 with TRBJ1-4; 7 bases align to TRBD1. The V segment lost 2 bases and the J segment 6 bases; nucleotides outside the gene matches: 4. The CDR3 spans 14 residues. Germline assignment: CDR1 SGHRS and CDR2 YFSETQ. CDR3 residues: CASSFRGQDEKLFF. CDR3 coding DNA: TGCGCCAGCAGCTTTAGGGGGCAAGATGAAAAACTGTTTTTT. Full variable domain (missing parts from reference TRBV5-1 and TRBJ1-4): KAGVTQTPRYLIKTRGQQVTLSCSPISGHRSVSWYQQTPGQGLQFLFEYFSETQRNKGNFPGRFSGRQFSNSRSEMNVSTLELGDSALYLCASSFRGQDEKLFFGSGTQLSVL.

Worth noting for this clone: Other DNA sequences of this sample code for an identical CDR3. The rearrangement joins TRBV5-1 to TRBJ1-1, with 9 nucleotides matching TRBD1. Unmatched junction bases numbered 6, after V lost 4 bases and J lost 5 bases. CDR3 size: 14 residues. CDR1 and CDR2 from the germline V gene are SGHRS and YFSETQ. This chain's CDR3 is CASSDTGGTTEAFF. CDR3 bases: TGCGCCAGCAGCGACACAGGGGGCACGACTGAAGCTTTCTTT. Full variable domain (missing parts from reference TRBV5-1 and TRBJ1-1): KAGVTQTPRYLIKTRGQQVTLSCSPISGHRSVSWYQQTPGQGLQFLFEYFSETQRNKGNFPGRFSGRQFSNSRSEMNVSTLELGDSALYLCASSDTGGTTEAFFGQGTRLTVV.

The chain is built from TRBV6-2 or TRBV6-3 and TRBJ2-5; 8 positions agree with TRBD2. The CDR3 has 16 residues. Looked up from germline, CDR1 is MNHEY and CDR2 is SVGEGT. Trimming cost V 2 bases and J 1 base; bases outside gene matches: 6. The CDR3 DNA reads TGTGCCAGCAGTTACCGGCGGGGGGAGCCCCAAGAGACCCAGTACTTC. It is translated as CASSYRRGEPQETQYF.

This rearrangement joins TRBV3-1 (or the pseudogene TRBV3-2) to TRBJ1-1; D is undetermined. Germline values: CDR1 LGHDT, CDR2 YNNKEL (reference sequence). There are 13 residues in the CDR3. V shed 0 bases and J shed 5 bases, with 7 bases lying between them. The CDR3 nucleotides read TGTGCCAGCAGCCAAGATAGGAGGACTGAAGCTTTCTTT. The encoded protein is CASSQDRRTEAFF.

The chain joins TRBV4-1 to TRBJ1-6; 10 bases align to TRBD1. V gave up 3 bases and J gave up 10 bases; unmatched junction bases: 3. The V gene's germline CDR1 is MGHRA and CDR2 YSYEKL. This CDR3 comprises 14 residues. As DNA, the CDR3 is TGCGCCAGCAGCCAGCCGGGACAGGGGTCACCCCTCCACTTT. Amino acid sequence: CASSQPGQGSPLHF.

This clone appeared once. V and J are TRBV5-1 and TRBJ1-1, with 10 bases lining up with TRBD1. CDR3 size: 15 residues. The V gene's germline CDR1 is SGHRS and CDR2 YFSETQ. The V gene end was trimmed by 4 bases and the J gene end by 4 bases; junction bases not matched to a gene: 7. As DNA, the CDR3 is TGCGCCAGCAGCCAGACAGGGGGCTCGGGCACTGAAGCTTTCTTT. Its translation is CASSQTGGSGTEAFF.

This clone was recorded only once. The genes are TRBV6-5 and TRBJ1-3, with a tentative D call TRBD1 (6 bases). Between the trimmed V and J ends, which lost 4 bases and 4 bases, there was a span of 14 bases. In germline, CDR1 is MNHEY, CDR2 SVGAGI. The CDR3 totals 15 residues. The CDR3 DNA sequence: TGTGCCAGCAGTTCTCTTGGGGGGCCGGGAAACACCATATATTTT. Translation gives CASSSLGGPGNTIYF.

This clone came up once. The V gene is TRBV9, the J gene TRBJ2-7; D is perhaps TRBD1 (6 bases). In germline, CDR1 is SGDLS, CDR2 YYNGEE. The CDR3 loop spans 14 amino acids. The V and J ends lost 0 bases and 0 bases respectively, with 7 bases between them. DNA of the CDR3: TGTGCCAGCAGCGTAGGGACAGTCTCCTACGAGCAGTACTTC. This translates into CASSVGTVSYEQYF.

This chain uses TRBV6-5 with TRBJ1-6; no clear D. The CDR3 contains 12 residues. V lost 10 bases and J 12 bases, leaving 16 bases between the germline ends. Looked up from germline, CDR1 is MNHEY and CDR2 is SVGAGI. The CDR3 sequence is CATKQTLLPLHF. CDR3 bases: TGTGCCACCAAACAAACCCTTTTACCCCTCCACTTT.

This sequence joins TRBV11-3 and TRBJ2-3, with 15 bases lining up with TRBD2. This CDR3 has 17 amino acids. V lost 5 bases to trimming and J lost 2 bases; unmatched junction nucleotides: 5. Germline CDR1 SGHNT, CDR2 YENEEA. The CDR3 DNA is TGTGCCAGCAGCCCTTGGACTAGCGGGGGGGCCACAGATACGCAGTATTTT. As protein: CASSPWTSGGATDTQYF.

The V call is TRBV10-3, the J call TRBJ1-1; no reliable D call. The CDR3 runs 15 residues. Germline CDR1 ENHRY, CDR2 SYGVKD. The ends were cut back, 0 bases at V and 1 base at J, with 9 bases in the middle. The CDR3: CAISESLVQNTEAFF. The CDR3 DNA follows: TGTGCCATCAGTGAGTCGCTCGTTCAGAACACTGAAGCTTTCTTT.

The rearrangement uses TRBV2 and TRBJ1-1; 7 bases are shared with TRBD1. V shed 6 bases, J shed 0 bases, and the junction held 7 bases outside the gene matches. The CDR3 consists of 15 residues. The germline V gene encodes CDR1 SNHLY and CDR2 FYNNEI. This CDR3 reads CASSPGQFMNTEAFF. The CDR3 DNA reads TGTGCCAGCAGCCCGGGACAGTTTATGAACACTGAAGCTTTCTTT. Together with reference TRBV2 and TRBJ1-1, the CDR3 gives the full variable domain: EPEVTQTPSHQVTQMGQEVILRCVPISNHLYFYWYRQILGQKVEFLVSFYNNEISEKSEIFDDQFSVERPDGSNFTLKIRSTKLEDSAMYFCASSPGQFMNTEAFFGQGTRLTVV.

The V call is TRBV13, the J call TRBJ2-3; TRBD1 might be the D (5 bases). Germline V gene sequence: CDR1 PRHDT, CDR2 FYEKMQ (reference sequence). The germline V and J ends were trimmed by 1 base and 3 bases, with 5 bases remaining between them. The CDR3 loop spans 13 amino acids. The CDR3 here is CASSLEGTDTQYF. The CDR3 DNA is TGTGCCAGCAGCTTAGAGGGGACAGATACGCAGTATTTT.

The CDR3 DNA follows: TGTGCCATCAGCAAATCCTTCCCGGGACAGGGCTACGAGCAGTACTTC. Residues: CAISKSFPGQGYEQYF. V usage is TRBV10-3 and J usage is TRBJ2-7; TRBD1 matches at 9 bases. The germline V gene encodes CDR1 ENHRY and CDR2 SYGVKD. This CDR3 spans 16 amino acids. The ends lost 6 bases at V and 3 bases at J; junction bases unmatched: 12.

This clone occurred once. The V gene is TRBV20-1, the J gene TRBJ1-2, with TRBD1 matching over 11 bases. The V gene's germline CDR1 is DFQATT and CDR2 SNEGSKA (reference sequence). The CDR3 consists of 13 residues. V gave up 3 bases and J gave up 12 bases; unmatched junction bases: 9. DNA of the CDR3: TGCAGTGCTAGTCACGCCGGGACAGGGGGGAACACCTTC. Its protein is CSASHAGTGGNTF.

The chain carries TRBV7-9 and TRBJ2-1, with a tentative D call TRBD2 (6 bases). This CDR3 is 14 amino acids long. Trimming pared 5 bases from V and 7 bases from J, leaving 15 bases between. Germline loops: CDR1 SEHNR, CDR2 FQNEAQ (reference sequence). Here the CDR3 DNA reads TGTGCCAGCAGCCCGGGACTCCGCAAAAATGAGCAGTTCTTC. This sequence encodes CASSPGLRKNEQFF. The entire variable domain, with the rest obtained from reference TRBV7-9 and TRBJ2-1, is as follows: DTGVSQNPRHKITKRGQNVTFRCDPISEHNRLYWYRQTLGQGPEFLTYFQNEAQLEKSRLLSDRFSAERPKGSFSTLEIQRTEQGDSAMYLCASSPGLRKNEQFFGPGTRLTVL.

V and J are TRBV2 and TRBJ1-5, with a weak D call TRBD1 (5 bases). The CDR3 totals 13 residues. The germline V gene encodes CDR1 SNHLY and CDR2 FYNNEI. Between the trimmed V and J ends, which lost 5 bases and 6 bases, there was a span of 11 bases. The CDR3 region is CASSQGGGQPQHF. CDR3 nucleotide sequence: TGTGCCAGCAGTCAGGGTGGCGGTCAGCCCCAGCATTTT.

This clone is a singleton in its sample. This rearrangement joins TRBV19 to TRBJ1-5, with TRBD1 as a possible D gene (6 bases). Deletions cut 3 bases from V and 5 bases from J, with 14 bases between. The CDR3 is 15 residues long. Germline V CDR1 and CDR2: LNHDA, SQIVND (reference sequence). The CDR3 DNA follows: TGTGCCAGTAGTATCGGACAGCGGAGGGATCAGCCCCAGCATTTT. Residues: CASSIGQRRDQPQHF.